This TCR beta chain was sequenced in a study of T cells in narcolepsy (dated by TCRdb to the late 2010s). As for the study more broadly: Healthy control donors were enrolled in the study alongside patients who had narcolepsy type 1 or type 2 (NT1, NT2). Autoreactive T cells targeting hypocretin neuron self-antigens (hypocretin, TRIB2) were sought in narcolepsy patients, and TCR Vbeta sequencing was used to track clonotypes in blood and CSF. The study at large found these results: No sequences matching autoreactive T cell clones were present in some of the blood memory CD4+ repertoires from patients and controls. Patients and controls had similar numbers of sequenced blood memory CD4+ clonotypes, with averages of 39,000 to 50,000 in patients and 30,000 to 35,000 in controls. Autoreactive clonotypes were reported to be detected serially in the blood of the same patients and of different patients, but not in the blood of healthy controls. In plots comparing CSF and blood CD4+ T cell clonotypes from the same patient, HCRT-specific and TRIB2-specific autoreactive clonotypes were highlighted.

Memory CD4+ T cells were sorted ex vivo from peripheral blood of narcolepsy patients and healthy controls for TCR Vbeta sequencing. Libraries were constructed by the immunoSEQ multiplex PCR assay. This is the immuneACCESS table as TCRdb keeps it, with only in-frame sequences that have V and J called. A part of the clones is gone; compared with another copy, unresolved V genes explain less than half, and the rest is unexplained. This sample comprises approximately 32,000 clones, around 90% of them detected only once. The top ten constitute more than 0.8% of the sample. CDR1 and CDR2 are read off the germline V gene (reference sequence) as SGHNT and YYREEE. Trimming at the junction amounts to 0 bases on V and 3 bases on J, and the germline ends lie 13 bases apart. The CDR3 numbers 15 residues from cysteine through phenylalanine. Only CDR3 DNA is held: 45 bases, read in frame from base 1. Turning to this clone: What antigen it recognizes has not been identified. Base qualities are not provided; no much larger clone lies one nucleotide away.

The source is a human donor with narcolepsy. The chain is encoded by TRBV5-4 joined to TRBJ2-7, and possibly TRBD1, on 5 matching bases. The sample was CD45RA- memory CD4+ T cells from PBMCs. Sample cell subset or site, as interpreted from the label and publication: memory T cells sorted ex vivo from peripheral blood. The CDR3 region reads CASSLVGAPDYEQYF. The sequenced DNA is TGTGCCAGCAGCTTGGTTGGGGCTCCGGACTACGAGCAGTACTTC. This CDR3, with the reference TRBV5-4 and TRBJ2-7 proteins standing in past its ends, gives the full variable domain ETGVTQSPTHLIKTRGQQVTLRCSSQSGHNTVSWYQQALGQGPQFIFQYYREEENGRGNFPPRFSGLQFPNYSSELNVNALELDDSALYLCASSLVGAPDYEQYFGPGTRLTVT.